These T cell receptor beta chains were read from a single sample in a study of T-cell reconstitution after alpha-beta-depleted transplantation in children. TCRdb reprocessed the PCR reads with MiXCR, giving one entry per CDR3 protein. Of more than 550,000 distinct CDR3 sequences in the sample, over 9.5% were seen once. Sequencing used PBMCs from the stem cell graft donor, obtained from the stem cell graft. These receptor sequences come from a human donor who donated a stem cell graft to a child with acute myeloid leukemia. CDR3s include the opening cysteine and the closing phenylalanine or tryptophan. A D gene is named only where the DNA matches it firmly. The size entry is marked missing in some rows and otherwise reads once, few, many or a size class.

j_gene	d_gene	len	v_gene	abundance	CDR3aa	CDR3nt
TRBJ2-7	TRBD2	14	TRBV27	many	CASSYRTSGYEQYF	TGTGCCAGCAGTTATCGGACTAGCGGCTACGAGCAGTACTTC
TRBJ2-1	TRBD2	16	TRBV7-3	few	CASSTIAAGENNEQFF	TGTGCCAGCAGCACCATTGCAGCGGGAGAGAACAATGAGCAGTTCTTC
TRBJ2-3	TRBD2	14	TRBV30	many	CAWKSTSGTDTQYF	TGTGCCTGGAAATCGACTAGCGGCACAGATACGCAGTATTTT
TRBJ2-5	TRBD1	14	TRBV10-2	NA	CASIGDRATKTQYF	TGCGCCAGCATCGGGGACAGGGCTACAAAGACCCAGTACTTC
TRBJ2-7	NA	14	TRBV27	NA	CASSSSLSSYEQYF	TGTGCCAGCAGTTCCAGCCTGAGCTCCTACGAGCAGTACTTC
TRBJ1-2	NA	16	TRBV27	many	CASSLTGETPFYGYTF	TGTGCCAGCAGTTTAACGGGGGAAACCCCATTCTATGGCTACACCTTC
TRBJ2-2	TRBD2	17	TRBV12-3/TRBV12-4	few	CASSFSGRRIGPGELFF	TGTGCCAGCAGTTTTAGCGGGAGAAGAATTGGCCCCGGGGAGCTGTTTTTT
TRBJ2-2	NA	14	TRBV24-1	few	CATSDDTTIGELFF	TGTGCCACCAGTGATGACACGACCATCGGGGAGCTGTTTTTT
TRBJ1-4	NA	17	TRBV5-1	few	CASSLGQKVTTNEKLFF	TGCGCCAGCAGCTTGGGACAGAAAGTGACAACTAATGAAAAACTGTTTTTT
TRBJ2-2	TRBD1	15	TRBV28	few	CASRSGGTVAGELFF	TGTGCCAGCAGGTCAGGGGGTACAGTTGCCGGGGAGCTGTTTTTT
TRBJ2-1	TRBD2	14	TRBV11-3	many	CASSLETSGNEQFF	TGTGCCAGCAGCTTAGAAACTAGCGGCAATGAGCAGTTCTTC
TRBJ2-1	NA	14	TRBV27	NA	CASTAEISYNEQFF	TGTGCCAGCACAGCAGAGATTTCCTACAATGAGCAGTTCTTC
TRBJ2-1	TRBD2	16	TRBV11-1	NA	CASSMTSGNSYNEQFF	TGTGCCAGCAGCATGACTAGCGGGAACTCCTACAATGAGCAGTTCTTC
TRBJ2-1	NA	14	TRBV20-1	NA	CSAIGSVDGNEQFF	TGCAGTGCCATTGGGTCCGTCGATGGCAATGAGCAGTTCTTC
TRBJ2-7	NA	15	TRBV20-1	NA	CSTMNQGFVLGEQYF	TGCAGTACGATGAATCAGGGATTCGTTTTGGGCGAGCAGTACTTC
TRBJ2-7	TRBD2	14	TRBV5-1	NA	CASRSSGGEYEQYF	TGCGCCAGCAGATCTAGCGGAGGGGAATACGAGCAGTACTTC
TRBJ1-1	NA	16	TRBV7-2	few	CASSLAGGGMNTEAFF	TGTGCCAGCAGCTTAGCGGGAGGGGGAATGAACACTGAAGCTTTCTTT
TRBJ2-2	TRBD1	13	TRBV29-1	many	CSVGDRGGGELFF	TGCAGCGTCGGGGACAGGGGGGGCGGGGAGCTGTTTTTT
TRBJ2-7	TRBD1	12	TRBV29-1	many	CSVRGQLYEQYF	TGCAGCGTCCGGGGACAGCTCTACGAGCAGTACTTC
TRBJ2-3	NA	15	TRBV20-1	NA	CSASSRALSTDTQYF	TGCAGTGCTAGTAGTAGGGCCCTTAGCACAGATACGCAGTATTTT
TRBJ2-5	NA	12	TRBV10-3	NA	CAISDLQETQYF	TGTGCCATCAGTGACCTCCAAGAGACCCAGTACTTC
TRBJ2-2	TRBD2	17	TRBV20-1	few	CSARDPTSGSNTGELFF	TGCAGTGCTAGAGACCCGACTAGCGGATCGAACACCGGGGAGCTGTTTTTT
TRBJ2-1	TRBD2	15	TRBV7-2	few	CASSLDLAGNNEQFF	TGTGCCAGCAGCTTAGACCTAGCGGGGAACAATGAGCAGTTCTTC
TRBJ1-1	NA	14	TRBV4-3	few	CASSQGWVNTEAFF	TGCGCCAGCAGCCAGGGTTGGGTGAACACTGAAGCTTTCTTT
TRBJ1-5	NA	10	TRBV20-1	NA	CRPRSQPQHF	TGCAGACCCCGATCTCAGCCCCAGCATTTT